This T cell receptor (beta chain) was identified in a study of STAT5B mutations in CD4+ large granular lymphocyte leukemia. Whole-study findings and limits: The CD4+ versus CD8+ T-LGLL clonality difference may reflect limited sample size. Top patient clones used TRBV06 genes more often: 8/27 versus 2/35 in controls.

Authors' processing steps: Lowest detectable productive clonotype frequency was 2.59 x 10-5. Clones were sequenced by immunoSEQ multiplex PCR, and TCRdb holds only the in-frame ones, with some missing. The DNA was the basis for D and trimming; V, J and clone size are from that table. Of 20,000 to 30,000 clones listed, about four fifths are singletons. Healthy controls were blood donor buffy coats. In regard to this clone: Its antigen is not identified.

Germline CDR1 is SGHAT and CDR2 is FQNNGV. This CDR3 is built from 13 residues. Trimming shortened V by 1 base and J by 1 base, and 4 bases separated the two germline ends. The TCR sequence derives from a human donor in good health. The chain joins TRBV11-2 to TRBJ1-1; no reliable D call. The specimen sequenced was CD4+ T cells from blood buffy coats. The CDR3 here is CASSLAGNTEAFF. CDR3 DNA: TGTGCCAGCAGCTTAGCCGGGAACACTGAAGCTTTCTTT.